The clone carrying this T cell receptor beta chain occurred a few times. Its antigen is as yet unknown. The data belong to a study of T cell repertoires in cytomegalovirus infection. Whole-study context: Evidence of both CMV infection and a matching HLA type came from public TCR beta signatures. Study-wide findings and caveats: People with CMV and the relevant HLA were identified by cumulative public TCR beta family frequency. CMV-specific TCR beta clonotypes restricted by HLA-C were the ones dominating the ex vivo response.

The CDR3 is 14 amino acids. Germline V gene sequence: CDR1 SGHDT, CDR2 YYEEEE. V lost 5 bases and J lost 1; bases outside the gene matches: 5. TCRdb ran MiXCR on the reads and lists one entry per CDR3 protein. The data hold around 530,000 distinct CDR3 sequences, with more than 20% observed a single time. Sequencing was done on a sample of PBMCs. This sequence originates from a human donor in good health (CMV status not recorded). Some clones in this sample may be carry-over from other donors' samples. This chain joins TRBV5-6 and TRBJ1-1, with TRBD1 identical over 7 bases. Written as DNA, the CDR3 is TGTGCCAGCAGGCCACAGGGGACGAACACTGAAGCTTTCTTT. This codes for CASRPQGTNTEAFF.